The 10 T cell receptor beta chains in this list originate from one sample, sequenced in a study of tumor and adjacent non-tumor tissue in lung cancer. A modified ARM-PCR protocol with three rounds of nested PCR amplified TCRbeta. MiXCR, applied by TCRdb to the multiplex PCR reads, yields one record per CDR3 protein. The table shows some 66,000 distinct CDR3 sequences, with more than 55% occurring only once. The template was RNA from unsorted bulk tissue. This non-tumor lung sample came from over 3 cm beyond the tumor edge. The specimen was distant non-tumor lung tissue. These receptors all stem from a man between 65 and 79 years old with non-small cell lung cancer.

This clonotype has ten or more counts. CDR3: CASSLWEYQETQYF. CDR3 in DNA: TGTGCCAGCAGCTTATGGGAGTACCAAGAGACCCAGTACTTC. The V and J genes are TRBV7-9 and TRBJ2-5; D is possibly TRBD2 (5 bases). V gave up 2 bases and J gave up 0 bases, with 7 bases separating them. Germline loops: CDR1 SEHNR, CDR2 FQNEAQ (reference sequence). CDR3 size: 14 residues.

About this clonotype: Sequence at one end of the junction differs from germline and may be a read error. V gene TRBV4-1 combines with J gene TRBJ2-3; a possible D gene is TRBD2 (5 bases). CDR1 and CDR2 (germline): MGHRA, YSYEKL. The CDR3 has 16 residues. For the CDR3, the DNA is TGCGCCAACAGCCTGACGGGATCCGGTGGCACAGATACGCAATATTTT. This sequence encodes CANSLTGSGGTDTQYF.

This clonotype was observed a handful of times. V is TRBV20-1 and J is TRBJ2-7, with D perhaps TRBD1 or TRBD2 (5 bases each). V shed 5 bases and J shed 3 bases, with 11 bases lying between them. Germline V gives CDR1 DFQATT, CDR2 SNEGSKA (reference sequence). This CDR3 is 12 amino acids long. CDR3 residues: CSAGTTFYEQYF. The DNA of the CDR3 is TGCAGTGCTGGGACGACTTTCTACGAGCAGTACTTC.

The chain carries TRBV7-8 and TRBJ2-3; possibly TRBD2 for D (6 bases). Deletions cut 4 bases from V and 3 bases from J, with 8 bases between. CDR1 is SGHVS and CDR2 is FQNEAQ in the germline V gene. The CDR3 length is 13 residues. CDR3 protein: CASSWGLTDTQYF. The CDR3 DNA reads as TGTGCCAGCAGCTGGGGACTGACAGATACGCAGTATTTT.

Comments on this clonotype: One end of the junction is discordant with germline, which a read error may explain. The chain recombines TRBV10-3 with TRBJ2-1; D not certain. Germline V gene lookup returns CDR1 ENHRY and CDR2 SYGVKD. CDR3 size: 13 residues. The CDR3 nucleotides are TGTGCCATCAGTCCCCCGGGCTACAATGAGCAGCTCTTC. Translation: CAISPPGYNEQLF.

This chain joins TRBV11-2 and TRBJ2-2; D ambiguous. CDR1 and CDR2 (germline): SGHAT, FQNNGV. CDR3 length: 15 amino acids. Trimming took 4 bases from V and 12 from J, leaving 21 bases between them. CDR3 nucleotide sequence: TGTGCCAGCAGCTCCCTGTTATCTCCTCCCTGGAAGCTGTTTTTT. Its translation is CASSSLLSPPWKLFF.

This clonotype has more than one count but fewer than ten. Given a much more abundant clone one base away, this may be a read error. This chain links TRBV6-1 with TRBJ2-2; D is tentatively TRBD1 or TRBD2 (5 bases each). Germline loops: CDR1 MNHNS, CDR2 SASEGT. CDR3 length equals 19 residues. Deletions cut 1 base from V and 0 bases from J, with 18 bases between. The CDR3 DNA reads as TGTGCCAGCAGTGAAGGTGGGACGGATAACCGAGCGAACACCGGGGAGCTGTTTTTT. Amino acid sequence: CASSEGGTDNRANTGELFF.

Regarding this clonotype: A much larger clone differs from this one at a single base, so this may be a read error. The chain joins TRBV30 to TRBJ2-1; D is ambiguous. Germline V CDR1 and CDR2: GTSNPN, SVGIG (reference sequence). The CDR3 contains 8 residues. This CDR3 is CAWNGQFF. In DNA, the CDR3 is TGTGCCTGGAATGGGCAGTTCTTC.

Regarding this clonotype: The germline gene is not matched at one end of the junction; a read error may be the cause. The CDR3 spells CASGQDFCGRRMSDEQFF. The CDR3 nucleotides read TGCGCCAGCGGCCAAGATTTCTGCGGGAGACGTATGAGCGATGAGCAGTTCTTC. The chain recombines TRBV4-1 with TRBJ2-1, with 7 bases that match TRBD2. This CDR3 region has 18 residues. Germline values: CDR1 MGHRA, CDR2 YSYEKL.

This clonotype was seen a few times. One base away lies a much larger clone, so this may be a sequencing read error. V and J are TRBV4-1 and TRBJ2-7; D is unresolved. CDR1 and CDR2 from the germline V gene are MGHRA and YSYEKL. The ends were cut back, 4 bases at V and 6 bases at J, with 22 bases in the middle. This CDR3 is 16 amino acids long. The CDR3 loop reads CASSPPLPWALGEQYF. CDR3 sequence (DNA): TGCGCCAGCAGCCCACCTCTGCCCTGGGCCTTGGGCGAGCAGTACTTC.